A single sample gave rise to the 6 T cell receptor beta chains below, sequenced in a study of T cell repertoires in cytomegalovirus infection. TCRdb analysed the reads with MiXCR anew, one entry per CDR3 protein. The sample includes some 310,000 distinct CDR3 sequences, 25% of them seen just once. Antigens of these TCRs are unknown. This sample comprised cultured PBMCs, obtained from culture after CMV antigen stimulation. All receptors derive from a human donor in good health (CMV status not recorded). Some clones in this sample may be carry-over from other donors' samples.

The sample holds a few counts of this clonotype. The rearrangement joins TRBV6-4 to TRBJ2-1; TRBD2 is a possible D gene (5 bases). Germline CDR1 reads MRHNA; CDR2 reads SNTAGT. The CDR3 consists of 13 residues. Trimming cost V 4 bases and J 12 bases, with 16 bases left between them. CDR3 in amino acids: CASSVGVFEGQFF. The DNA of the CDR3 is TGTGCCAGCAGTGTGGGCGTTTTTGAGGGGCAGTTCTTC.

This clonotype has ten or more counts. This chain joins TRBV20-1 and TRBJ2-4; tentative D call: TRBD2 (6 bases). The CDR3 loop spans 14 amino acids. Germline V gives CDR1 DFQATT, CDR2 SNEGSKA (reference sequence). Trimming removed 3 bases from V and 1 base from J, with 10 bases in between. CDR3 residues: CSASGGEAKNIQYF. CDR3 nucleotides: TGCAGTGCTAGTGGAGGGGAGGCCAAAAACATTCAGTACTTC.

The CDR3 DNA follows: TGCAGCGTACGAGCCGACTCCTACAATGAGCAGTTCTTC. It specifies CSVRADSYNEQFF. The chain couples TRBV29-1 to TRBJ2-1; D gene unclear. V shed 6 bases and J shed 0 bases, with 9 bases lying between them. Germline V gene sequence: CDR1 SQVTM, CDR2 ANQGSEA. The CDR3 runs to 13 residues.

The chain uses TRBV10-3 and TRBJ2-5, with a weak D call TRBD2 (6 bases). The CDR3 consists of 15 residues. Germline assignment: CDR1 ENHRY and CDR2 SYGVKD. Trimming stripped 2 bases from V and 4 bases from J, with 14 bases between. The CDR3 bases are TGTGCCATCAGTGAGAGTGGAGGGGTCCCAGAGACCCAGTACTTC. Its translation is CAISESGGVPETQYF.

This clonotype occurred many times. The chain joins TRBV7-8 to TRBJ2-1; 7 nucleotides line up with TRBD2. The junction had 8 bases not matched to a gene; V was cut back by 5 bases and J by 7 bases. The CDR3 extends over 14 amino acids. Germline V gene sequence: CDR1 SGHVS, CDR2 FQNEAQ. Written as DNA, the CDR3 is TGTGCCAGCAGCCTCCGCCTCGGGGGGAATGAGCAGTTCTTC. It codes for CASSLRLGGNEQFF.

CDR3 amino acids: CASSQDPGQLNQPQHF. Written as DNA, the CDR3 is TGCGCCAGCAGCCAAGATCCAGGACAGCTGAATCAGCCCCAGCATTTT. V and J are TRBV4-1 and TRBJ1-5; D perhaps matches TRBD1 (6 bases). V dropped 0 bases and J dropped 4 bases, with 13 bases sitting between them. This CDR3 comprises 16 residues. Germline-derived CDR1 and CDR2 are MGHRA and YSYEKL.